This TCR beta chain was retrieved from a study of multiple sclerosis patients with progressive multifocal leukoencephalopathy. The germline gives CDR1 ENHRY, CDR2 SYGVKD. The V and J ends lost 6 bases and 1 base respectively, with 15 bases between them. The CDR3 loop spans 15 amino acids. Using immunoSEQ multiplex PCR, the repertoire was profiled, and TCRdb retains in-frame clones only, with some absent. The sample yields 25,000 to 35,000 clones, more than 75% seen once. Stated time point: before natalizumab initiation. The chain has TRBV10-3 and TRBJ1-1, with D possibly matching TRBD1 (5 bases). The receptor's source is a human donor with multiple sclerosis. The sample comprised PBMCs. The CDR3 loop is CAIREGTEGNTEAFF. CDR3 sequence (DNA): TGTGCCATCAGAGAGGGGACCGAGGGGAACACTGAAGCTTTCTTT.